This T cell receptor beta chain was obtained from a study of cytomegalovirus exposure and HLA in healthy donors. Study-wide context: Unique TCR beta sequences numbering fewer than 130 million came from some 200 million T cells in an earlier analysis. Study-wide points: For most TCR sequences rarity was the rule, although some public TCRs occurred in many donors. Serostatus for CMV was the only available immune exposure information.

With 60 Vbeta and 13 Jbeta primers, the PCR was carried out. Per the original data handling: It was a later analysis that counted roughly 80 million unique TCR beta chains, of which 9.5 million to 14 million were shared. Measured with immunoSEQ multiplex PCR; TCRdb has only the in-frame clones, and not every one. Clone size and V and J calls were adopted from that table, with D and trimming inferred from the DNA. The sample records 200,000 or so clones, about 80% being singletons. For this clone: Its antigen remains unidentified.

Germline lookup yields CDR1 SEHNR and CDR2 FQNEAQ (reference sequence). The length of the CDR3 is 13 residues. V was cut by 4 bases and J by 2 bases, with 8 bases left in between. The chain carries TRBV7-9 and TRBJ2-5, with D possibly being TRBD1 (6 bases). Material: PBMCs. This sequence was found in a woman aged 25-40 years in good health and CMV-seronegative. CDR3 coding DNA: TGTGCCAGCAGCTATGGACAGCAAGAGACCCAGTACTTC. Translated: CASSYGQQETQYF.